This record looks at one T cell receptor (beta chain) sequence and its context. Its antigen remains unidentified. No much larger clonotype is one base removed from it; base qualities were not supplied. Using the deep immunoSEQ assay, TCR CDR3 regions were amplified from genomic DNA by multiplex PCR. For each cell subset, the extracted genomic DNA was distributed evenly across all wells of several immunoSEQ 96-well plates, and each plate served as one replicate. For sorted subsets, approximately 210 ng genomic DNA, equal to about 30,000 T cell genomes, was loaded into each replicate PCR. Purified libraries were measured with a Qubit 3.0 fluorometer, size-checked on a Bioanalyzer 2100, and measured again with the KAPA Library Quantification kit. Each immunoSEQ 96-well plate was sequenced on its own single-read 150-cycle Illumina NextSeq 550 flow cell. From the authors' description of their analysis: The immunoSEQ output contained only junctional sequences without quality scores, so filtering could not match that applied to full-length reads. To assign V/J genes and CDR3, sequences were annotated against IMGT germline references using PyIR, a Python wrapper for IgBLAST v1.9. Reads with weak V/J assignments (E-value above 1e-6), missing CDR3, stop codons, out-of-frame junctions, or ambiguous translated residues were removed. A V3J clonotype was defined by an identical inferred V gene, J gene, and CDR3 amino acid sequence. The percentage overlap between two repertoires was calculated by dividing the number of shared unique clonotypes by the size of the smaller repertoire. Three approaches were used to assess repertoire richness: RTK rarefaction, the Chao1 estimator, and Recon v2.1 estimates of unobserved clonotypes. OLGA was used to compute generation probabilities for all TCRbeta clonotypes that the gDNA method yielded from a handful of donors. TCRdb took this table from immuneACCESS and kept in-frame rearrangements with V and J called. Such tables lack part of the clones; where checked against another copy, unresolved V genes explain under half of the gap, and the rest is unexplained. V and J calls and clone size are given by that table; D and trimming were obtained from the DNA. The sample table records 2 million to 2.5 million clones; almost 96% of these occur just once. The ten largest account for approximately 0.13% of the sample.

The germline V gene specifies KGHSH as CDR1 and LQKENI as CDR2. V sheds 2 bases and J sheds 4 bases, leaving 15 bases between their ends. From cysteine to phenylalanine, the CDR3 is 16 amino acids long. CDR3 DNA only is kept here, 48 bases in frame from base 1. This sample stems from a study of shared clonotypes between healthy human individuals (dated by TCRdb to the early 2020s). The study in broad terms: The cohort comprised a couple of women and three men aged 18 to 49 years. To estimate repertoire size and how much clonotype sharing occurs between individuals, the study deeply sequenced the blood TCR repertoires of about 5 healthy adults. Between about 0.8 and 8.9 billion PBMCs per donor were obtained by leukapheresis. To increase sequencing depth and limit assay-specific biases, TCR repertoire library preparation and sequencing were carried out by different laboratories using diverse techniques. For each donor, CD4 naive and CD4 memory were each run on three plates, CD8 naive on two plates, and CD8 memory on one plate.

Results the study describes overall, beyond this receptor: Clonotypes shared by all four sorted-subset donors showed higher generation probabilities than non-shared clonotypes. Based on pairwise subsampling, the degree of clonotype sharing among donors was expected to be affected by sequencing depth. Larger estimated clonotype richness was generally found for naive subsets than for memory subsets. When four donors were compared, the shared fraction of clonotypes was around 4.6% for naive CD4, 3.5% for naive CD8, 2% to 2.5% for memory CD4, and 0.4% for memory CD8. Rarefaction of sorted-subset datasets indicated incomplete sequencing despite the large sequencing depth. Because the study included a small number of donors, the genetic and exposure-history diversity represented was limited. Sampling was restricted to blood, and TCR repertoires in tissues likely differ from the TCR repertoires found in blood.

The donors were healthy, HIV-negative adults who had no recently reported acute infections or vaccinations. Only Caucasian adults living in Nashville, Tennessee, USA were represented among the donors. CD4+ T cells were enriched by magnetic negative selection; naive cells were then positively selected on CD45RA, and the negative fraction formed the memory subset. Blood was obtained by leukapheresis, after which PBMCs were separated by Ficoll-Histopaque density gradient centrifugation and cryopreserved in liquid nitrogen vapor phase. Analytical flow cytometry was used to check the purity and quantity of each magnetically sorted T cell population. Genomic DNA was isolated from each sorted fraction and quantified by UV absorbance on a Nanodrop 2000c.

The chain was built from TRBV18 and TRBJ1-3, with the identity of the D gene unclear. This clonotype was obtained from a man aged 18 to 29 in good health. Sequenced material: naive CD4+ T cells sorted from blood. The cell subset or site label for this specimen denotes: CD45RA+ positively selected. The DNA is as follows: TGTGCCAGCTCACCAAGGTTGGACGGGCAAGGAAACACCATATATTTT. This sequence encodes CASSPRLDGQGNTIYF.